The 26 T cell receptor beta chains presented below share a single source sample, sequenced in a study of control samples from healthy donors and cancer patients. Libraries were prepared by immunoSEQ multiplex PCR; TCRdb keeps only in-frame clonotypes and omits some of them. The table has 160,000 or so clones, nearly 96% seen once. The source material was blood. The receptor source for this set is a woman in her twenties or thirties in good health.

The chain carries TRBV7-8 and TRBJ2-5; the match to TRBD1 covers 8 bases. This CDR3 comprises 15 residues. Germline-derived CDR1 and CDR2 are SGHVS and FQNEAQ. J was trimmed by 5 bases and V by 1 base; bases with no gene match: 6. CDR3 loop: CASSLEPRTGETQYF. The DNA of the CDR3 is TGTGCCAGCAGCTTAGAGCCTAGGACAGGGGAGACCCAGTACTTC.

The chain has TRBV29-1 and TRBJ1-1; 7 nucleotides agree with TRBD1. The V and J ends lost 6 bases and 6 bases, in that order; junction bases with no gene match: 7. Looked up from germline, CDR1 is SQVTM and CDR2 is ANQGSEA. CDR3 length: 12 amino acids. The CDR3 nucleotides are TGCAGCGTGGGGGAGGGGGCGGCTGAAGCTTTCTTT. Encoded protein: CSVGEGAAEAFF.

The chain links TRBV19 to TRBJ1-1; tentatively, D is TRBD1 (5 bases). Germline lookup yields CDR1 LNHDA and CDR2 SQIVND (reference sequence). Trimming left V 8 bases short and J 0 bases short, with 16 bases between. CDR3 length equals 15 residues. CDR3 sequence (DNA): TGTGCCAGTTCACGGGAGGGGACGATGAACACTGAAGCTTTCTTT. This gives the protein CASSREGTMNTEAFF.

In DNA, the CDR3 is TGTGCCAGCAGCCAAGATCTGGCGGTGGAAAAACTGTTTTTT. It specifies CASSQDLAVEKLFF. The chain joins TRBV3-1 (or the pseudogene TRBV3-2) to TRBJ1-4; D is ambiguous. V gave up 0 bases and J gave up 8 bases, with 10 bases separating them. This CDR3 contains 14 residues. The germline CDR1 and CDR2 sequences are LGHDT and YNNKEL (reference sequence).

This chain joins TRBV7-8 and TRBJ1-6; possibly TRBD1 for D (6 bases). Trimming pared 5 bases from V and 10 bases from J, leaving 12 bases between. This CDR3 is 13 amino acids long. The germline V gene encodes CDR1 SGHVS and CDR2 FQNEAQ. CDR3 DNA sequence: TGTGCCAGCAGCACCCGACAGGAATCACCCCTCCACTTT. This sequence encodes CASSTRQESPLHF. The full variable domain, with the rest looked up from reference TRBV7-8 and TRBJ1-6, is GAGVSQSPRYKVAKRGQDVALRCDPISGHVSLFWYQQALGQGPEFLTYFQNEAQLDKSGLPSDRFFAERPEGSVSTLKIQRTQQEDSAVYLCASSTRQESPLHFGNGTRLTVT.

This clone has only a few counts. The chain couples TRBV28 to TRBJ1-6; D is unresolved. The CDR3 extends over 15 amino acids. Germline V gives CDR1 MDHEN, CDR2 SYDVKM. V was shortened by 2 bases and J by 0 bases, with 5 bases between the two germline ends. CDR3 in DNA: TGTGCCAGCAGTTTAGACAACTCCTATAATTCACCCCTCCACTTT. This sequence encodes CASSLDNSYNSPLHF. Drawing the rest from reference TRBV28 and TRBJ1-6, the complete variable domain is DVKVTQSSRYLVKRTGEKVFLECVQDMDHENMFWYRQDPGLGLRLIYFSYDVKMKEKGDIPEGYSVSREKKERFSLILESASTNQTSMYLCASSLDNSYNSPLHFGNGTRLTVT.

V gene TRBV7-6 combines with J gene TRBJ2-1; 11 nucleotides match TRBD2. The V and J ends lost 5 bases and 2 bases, in that order; junction bases with no gene match: 5. Germline V CDR1 and CDR2: SGHVS, FNYEAQ. The CDR3 sequence is 16 residues long. The DNA for the CDR3 is TGTGCCAGCAGCAGTTATAGCGGGAGGGCCTACAATGAGCAGTTCTTC. It encodes CASSSYSGRAYNEQFF.

J is TRBJ1-2 and V is TRBV2; D is ambiguous. Germline V CDR1 and CDR2: SNHLY, FYNNEI. The CDR3 sequence is 13 residues long. Trimming left V 2 bases short and J 2 bases short, with 6 bases between. In DNA, the CDR3 is TGTGCCAGCAGTGAACCCGGAAACTATGGCTACACCTTC. It specifies CASSEPGNYGYTF. Variable domain in full (rest from reference TRBV2 and TRBJ1-2): EPEVTQTPSHQVTQMGQEVILRCVPISNHLYFYWYRQILGQKVEFLVSFYNNEISEKSEIFDDQFSVERPDGSNFTLKIRSTKLEDSAMYFCASSEPGNYGYTFGSGTRLTVV.

This clone was counted a single time. The chain recombines TRBV20-1 with TRBJ2-7; D gene ambiguous. CDR1 and CDR2 from the germline V gene are DFQATT and SNEGSKA (reference sequence). V was clipped by 3 bases and J by 7 bases, with 7 bases between them. CDR3 size: 10 residues. The CDR3 sequence is CSARGSEQYF. The DNA of the CDR3 is TGCAGTGCTAGGGGCTCGGAGCAGTACTTC.

The V gene is TRBV2, the J gene TRBJ1-1; D may be TRBD1 (6 bases). Trimming took off 0 bases at V and 2 bases at J, with 10 bases between the two ends. The CDR3 has 15 amino acids. Germline V gives CDR1 SNHLY, CDR2 FYNNEI. The CDR3 coding sequence is TGTGCCAGCAGTGAAGCGCGGGGACACAACACTGAAGCTTTCTTT. Translating gives CASSEARGHNTEAFF.

The genes are TRBV14 and TRBJ1-4; D perhaps matches TRBD1 (5 bases). The CDR3 runs 15 residues. The germline V and J ends were trimmed by 6 bases and 3 bases, with 14 bases remaining between them. Germline V gene lookup returns CDR1 SGHDN and CDR2 FVKESK. CDR3 sequence reads: CASRFRDVANEKLFF. DNA of the CDR3: TGTGCCAGCAGATTCAGGGATGTGGCTAATGAAAAACTGTTTTTT.

This clone was seen a single time. The CDR3 sequence: CASRLHGQGAGANVLTF. The DNA for the CDR3 is TGTGCCAGTAGGCTACACGGACAGGGCGCTGGGGCCAACGTCCTGACTTTC. The J gene is TRBJ2-6, the V gene TRBV19; 8 bases map to TRBD1. This CDR3 spans 17 amino acids. Germline CDR1 reads LNHDA; CDR2 reads SQIVND (reference sequence). The V and J ends lost 6 bases and 2 bases, in that order; junction bases with no gene match: 9.

The rearrangement links TRBV6-4 to TRBJ2-2; D ambiguous. V shed 7 bases and J shed 3 bases, with 3 bases lying between them. CDR3 size: 11 residues. Germline loops: CDR1 MRHNA, CDR2 SNTAGT. CDR3 sequence: CASTHTGELFF. The CDR3 nucleotides read TGTGCCAGCACCCACACCGGGGAGCTGTTTTTT.

The chain joins TRBV30 to TRBJ2-7; 7 positions match TRBD1. V lost 4 bases and J lost 1; bases outside the gene matches: 7. In germline, CDR1 is GTSNPN, CDR2 SVGIG (reference sequence). The CDR3 runs 14 residues. CDR3 loop: CAWKVYRGSYEQYF. The CDR3 DNA reads TGTGCCTGGAAGGTTTACAGGGGATCCTACGAGCAGTACTTC.

This clone was counted once. This chain connects TRBV6-1 to TRBJ1-3, with D uncertain. Germline V gene sequence: CDR1 MNHNS, CDR2 SASEGT. CDR3 size: 15 residues. V was pared by 0 bases and J by 0 bases, with 6 bases between. CDR3 bases: TGTGCCAGCAGTGAAGCAGCAGCCTCTGGAAACACCATATATTTT. Its translation is CASSEAAASGNTIYF.

V usage is TRBV19 and J usage is TRBJ1-2; D gene ambiguous. Trimming removed 7 bases at V and 4 bases at J, with 13 bases between. CDR3 length equals 13 residues. The germline V gene has CDR1 LNHDA and CDR2 SQIVND (reference sequence). CDR3 protein: CASNLGYGYGYTF. The DNA of the CDR3 is TGTGCCAGTAACCTGGGGTACGGCTATGGCTACACCTTC.

The rearrangement uses TRBV5-1 and TRBJ1-1; D possibly corresponds to TRBD1 (5 bases). The CDR3 length is 17 residues. The V gene lost 0 bases and the J gene lost 3 bases, with 18 bases spanning the gap. Germline CDR1 and CDR2: SGHRS and YFSETQ. The CDR3 protein is CASSLADSFSGDTEAFF. The CDR3 region has the DNA TGCGCCAGCAGCTTGGCAGACAGTTTCTCGGGCGACACTGAAGCTTTCTTT. Filled out from reference TRBV5-1 and TRBJ1-1, the complete variable domain reads KAGVTQTPRYLIKTRGQQVTLSCSPISGHRSVSWYQQTPGQGLQFLFEYFSETQRNKGNFPGRFSGRQFSNSRSEMNVSTLELGDSALYLCASSLADSFSGDTEAFFGQGTRLTVV.

The rearrangement joins TRBV10-3 to TRBJ1-1; weak D call: TRBD1 (6 bases). Germline CDR1 ENHRY, CDR2 SYGVKD. CDR3 size: 16 residues. V was shortened by 6 bases and J by 1 base, with 18 bases between the two germline ends. CDR3 nucleotide sequence: TGTGCCATCAGCGGGACACAGCTTAGGCCGAACACTGAAGCTTTCTTT. This encodes CAISGTQLRPNTEAFF.

The chain links TRBV3-1 (or the pseudogene TRBV3-2) to TRBJ2-1, with D maybe TRBD1 (7 bases). The CDR3 consists of 16 residues. Germline V gives CDR1 LGHDT, CDR2 YNNKEL (reference sequence). Between the trimmed V and J ends, which lost 3 bases and 6 bases, there was a span of 18 bases. The chain's CDR3 is CASSHELGRGVNEQFF. The DNA for the CDR3 is TGTGCCAGCAGCCATGAGCTCGGCAGGGGGGTCAATGAGCAGTTCTTC.

V gene TRBV4-1 combines with J gene TRBJ2-2; D remains ambiguous. The CDR3 is 15 residues long. V gave up 1 base and J gave up 0 bases, with 6 bases separating them. CDR1 is MGHRA, CDR2 YSYEKL, per germline. The CDR3 bases are TGCGCCAGCAGCCAAGTGTCTACGAACACCGGGGAGCTGTTTTTT. Translation gives CASSQVSTNTGELFF.

V gene TRBV5-1 combines with J gene TRBJ2-5; the D gene is possibly TRBD1 (6 bases). This CDR3 is 18 amino acids long. V was cut by 0 bases and J by 2 bases, with 20 bases left in between. Germline V gene data show CDR1 as SGHRS and CDR2 as YFSETQ. CDR3 sequence reads: CASSLGPTIQQGQETQYF. In nucleotides, the CDR3 is TGCGCCAGCAGCTTGGGGCCCACCATCCAACAGGGACAAGAGACCCAGTACTTC.

This rearrangement joins TRBV9 to TRBJ1-2, with 7 bases identical to TRBD1. The CDR3 totals 13 residues. Germline CDR1 is SGDLS and CDR2 is YYNGEE. The junction had 6 bases not matched to a gene; V was cut back by 3 bases and J by 7 bases. This CDR3 is CASSAWDRTGYTF. The CDR3 DNA is TGTGCCAGCAGCGCTTGGGACAGAACTGGCTACACCTTC. Looking up the rest from reference TRBV9 and TRBJ1-2 gives the full variable domain: DSGVTQTPKHLITATGQRVTLRCSPRSGDLSVYWYQQSLDQGLQFLIQYYNGEERAKGNILERFSAQQFPDLHSELNLSSLELGDSALYFCASSAWDRTGYTFGSGTRLTVV.

The V gene is TRBV4-1, the J gene TRBJ1-4, with no clear D. Trimming removed 4 bases at V and 6 bases at J, with 18 bases between. Germline CDR1 reads MGHRA; CDR2 reads YSYEKL. The CDR3 contains 16 residues. Written as DNA, the CDR3 is TGCGCCAGCAGCCCCCCGGGGTTCAAAGCGGATGAAAAACTGTTTTTT. It codes for CASSPPGFKADEKLFF.

This clone was seen just once. The chain employs TRBV27 and TRBJ1-1, with D perhaps TRBD1 (5 bases). V lost 3 bases, J lost 5 bases, and 13 bases lay in between. Germline loops: CDR1 MNHEY, CDR2 SMNVEV (reference sequence). CDR3 length equals 14 residues. The CDR3 loop is CASSFSGRMTEAFF. In DNA, the CDR3 is TGTGCCAGCAGTTTTTCGGGGCGGATGACTGAAGCTTTCTTT.

This chain uses TRBV7-9 with TRBJ1-1, with 8 nucleotides matching TRBD1. The CDR3 covers 15 residues. Germline V gives CDR1 SEHNR, CDR2 FQNEAQ (reference sequence). Losses at the gene ends were 5 bases for V and 1 base for J; bases not matched to a gene: 6. The CDR3 DNA reads TGTGCCAGCAGCCCCGGACAGGGCGAGAACACTGAAGCTTTCTTT. It translates to CASSPGQGENTEAFF. Full variable domain (missing parts from reference TRBV7-9 and TRBJ1-1): DTGVSQNPRHKITKRGQNVTFRCDPISEHNRLYWYRQTLGQGPEFLTYFQNEAQLEKSRLLSDRFSAERPKGSFSTLEIQRTEQGDSAMYLCASSPGQGENTEAFFGQGTRLTVV.

CDR3 sequence (DNA): TGCAGCGTTAGGGACAGGGGGCCAGTGGAGACCCAGTACTTC. Protein product: CSVRDRGPVETQYF. The chain employs TRBV29-1 and TRBJ2-5, with TRBD1 matching over 12 bases. Germline CDR1 SQVTM, CDR2 ANQGSEA. The junction had 6 bases not matched to a gene; V was cut back by 5 bases and J by 5 bases. The CDR3 contains 14 residues.